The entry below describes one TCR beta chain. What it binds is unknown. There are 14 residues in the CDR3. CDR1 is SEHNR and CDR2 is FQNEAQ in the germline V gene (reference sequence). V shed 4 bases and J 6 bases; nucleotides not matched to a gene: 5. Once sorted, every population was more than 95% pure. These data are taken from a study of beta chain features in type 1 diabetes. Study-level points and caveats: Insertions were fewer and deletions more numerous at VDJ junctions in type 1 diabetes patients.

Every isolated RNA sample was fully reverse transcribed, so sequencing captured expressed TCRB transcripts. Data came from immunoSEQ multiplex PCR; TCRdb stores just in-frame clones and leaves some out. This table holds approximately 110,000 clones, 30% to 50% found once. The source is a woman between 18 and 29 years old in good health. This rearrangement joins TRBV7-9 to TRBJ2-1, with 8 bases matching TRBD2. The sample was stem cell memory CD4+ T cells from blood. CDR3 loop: CASSWRTSPNEQFF. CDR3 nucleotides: TGTGCCAGCAGCTGGAGGACTAGCCCCAATGAGCAGTTCTTC.